This T cell receptor (beta chain) was found in a study of blood T cell repertoires in COVID-19. The wider study: Material from acute and convalescent COVID-19 was sourced from the United States, Italy and Spain. The analysed material was cDNA or gDNA that came from T cells, B-cell-depleted T cells, or PBMCs.

Some clones are missing from TCRdb's copy, which holds only in-frame ones; the method was immunoSEQ multiplex PCR. The table lists 95,000 or so clones, roughly 76% of them singletons. Seattle patients were enrolled during active infection and followed longitudinally. There are 12 residues in the CDR3. Germline V CDR1 and CDR2: SEHNR, FQNEAQ (reference sequence). V gave up 5 bases and J gave up 9 bases, with 11 bases separating them. The TCR was taken from an older man with COVID-19, enrolled during active disease. The V gene is TRBV7-9, the J gene TRBJ2-1, with D maybe TRBD1 (6 bases). The sample was peripheral blood. CDR3 in amino acids: CASSQQGSEQFF. The CDR3, as DNA: TGTGCCAGCAGCCAACAGGGAAGTGAGCAGTTCTTC.